This T cell receptor (beta chain) was documented in a study of T-cell reconstitution after alpha-beta-depleted transplantation in children. Trimming removed 1 base from V and 5 bases from J, with 6 bases in between. The germline CDR1 and CDR2 sequences are SGHAT and FQNNGV. The CDR3 extends over 13 amino acids. This clonotype showed up just a few times. Unique molecular identifiers were used in preparing the TCRbeta library. TCRdb redid the calling of the PCR reads with MiXCR, one entry per CDR3 protein. The sample carries a few hundred thousand distinct CDR3 sequences, around an eighth recorded once.

This TCR derives from a human donor who donated a stem cell graft to a child with combined immunodeficiency. The sequences come from PBMCs from the stem cell graft donor, collected from the stem cell graft. The V gene is TRBV11-2, the J gene TRBJ2-1, with D unresolved. CDR3 nucleotide sequence: TGTGCCAGCAGCTTAGTGGTTAACAATGAGCAGTTCTTC. Protein: CASSLVVNNEQFF.